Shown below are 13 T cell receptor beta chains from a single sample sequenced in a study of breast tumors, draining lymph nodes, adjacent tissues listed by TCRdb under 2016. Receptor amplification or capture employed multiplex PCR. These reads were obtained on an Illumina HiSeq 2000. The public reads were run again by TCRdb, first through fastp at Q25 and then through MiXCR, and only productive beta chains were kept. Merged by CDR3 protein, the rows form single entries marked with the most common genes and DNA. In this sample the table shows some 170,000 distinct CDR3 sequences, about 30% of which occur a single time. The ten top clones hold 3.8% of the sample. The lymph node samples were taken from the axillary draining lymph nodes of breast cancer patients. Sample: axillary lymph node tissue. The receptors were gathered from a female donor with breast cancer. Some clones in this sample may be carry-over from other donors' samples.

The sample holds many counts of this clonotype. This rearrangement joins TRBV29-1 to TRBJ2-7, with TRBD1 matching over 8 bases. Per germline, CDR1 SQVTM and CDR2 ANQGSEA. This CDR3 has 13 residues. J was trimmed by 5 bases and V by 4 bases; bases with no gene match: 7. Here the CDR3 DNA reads TGCAGCGTTGGCCCGACAGGGGAGAACGAGCAGTACTTC. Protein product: CSVGPTGENEQYF.

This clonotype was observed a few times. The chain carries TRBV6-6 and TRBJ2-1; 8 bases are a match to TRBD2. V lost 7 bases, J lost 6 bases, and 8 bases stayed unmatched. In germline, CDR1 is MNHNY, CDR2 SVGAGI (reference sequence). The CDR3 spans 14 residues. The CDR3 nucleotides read TGTGCCAGCATGCCGGGAGGGCACGGCAATGAGCAGTTCTTC. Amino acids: CASMPGGHGNEQFF.

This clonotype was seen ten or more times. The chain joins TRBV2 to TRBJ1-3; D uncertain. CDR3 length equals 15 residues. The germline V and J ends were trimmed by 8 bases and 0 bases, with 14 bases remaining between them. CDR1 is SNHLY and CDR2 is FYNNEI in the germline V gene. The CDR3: CASGLTLNSGNTIYF. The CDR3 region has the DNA TGTGCCAGCGGCCTCACCCTAAACTCTGGAAACACCATATATTTT.

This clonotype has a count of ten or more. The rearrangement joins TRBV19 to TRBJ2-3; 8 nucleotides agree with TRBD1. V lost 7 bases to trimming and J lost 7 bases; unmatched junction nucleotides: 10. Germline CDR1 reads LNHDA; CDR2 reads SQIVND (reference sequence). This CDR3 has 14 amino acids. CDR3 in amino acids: CASTGTGTYYTQYF. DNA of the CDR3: TGTGCCAGTACCGGGACAGGCACCTATTATACGCAGTATTTT.

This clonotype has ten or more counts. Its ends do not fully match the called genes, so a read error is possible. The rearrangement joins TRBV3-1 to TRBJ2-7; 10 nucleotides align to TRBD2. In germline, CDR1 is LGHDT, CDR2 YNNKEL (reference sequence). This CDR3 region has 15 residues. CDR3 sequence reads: CASSRRTSGNYEQYF. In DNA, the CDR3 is TGCGCCAGCAGCCGGAGGACTAGCGGCAACTACGAGCAGTACTTC.

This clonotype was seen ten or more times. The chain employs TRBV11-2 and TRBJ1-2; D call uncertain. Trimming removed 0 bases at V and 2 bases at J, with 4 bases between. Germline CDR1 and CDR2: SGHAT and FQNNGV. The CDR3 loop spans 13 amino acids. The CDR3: CASSLDRNYGYTF. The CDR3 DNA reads TGTGCCAGCAGCTTAGATCGCAACTATGGCTACACCTTC.

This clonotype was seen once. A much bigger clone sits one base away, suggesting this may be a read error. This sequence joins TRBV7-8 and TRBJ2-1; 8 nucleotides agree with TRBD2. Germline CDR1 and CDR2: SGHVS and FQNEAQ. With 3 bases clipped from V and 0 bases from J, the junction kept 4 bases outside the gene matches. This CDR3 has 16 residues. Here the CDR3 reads CASSLGLVASYNEQFF. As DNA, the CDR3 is TGTGCCAGCAGCTTGGGACTAGTGGCCTCCTACAATGAGCAGTTCTTC.

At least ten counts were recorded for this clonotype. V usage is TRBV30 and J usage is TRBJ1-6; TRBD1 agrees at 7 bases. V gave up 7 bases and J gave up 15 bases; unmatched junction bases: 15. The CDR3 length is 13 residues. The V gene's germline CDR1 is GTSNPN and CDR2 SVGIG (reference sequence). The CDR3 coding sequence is TGTGCCTTCACAGGGGCGCCCCAGAATCTCCTCCACTTT. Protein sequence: CAFTGAPQNLLHF.

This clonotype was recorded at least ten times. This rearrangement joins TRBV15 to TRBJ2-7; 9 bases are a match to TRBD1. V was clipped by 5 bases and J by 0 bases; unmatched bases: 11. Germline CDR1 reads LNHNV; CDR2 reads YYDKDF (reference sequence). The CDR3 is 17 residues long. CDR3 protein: CATSAMGQGKSSYEQYF. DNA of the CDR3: TGTGCCACCAGCGCTATGGGACAGGGAAAAAGCTCCTACGAGCAGTACTTC.

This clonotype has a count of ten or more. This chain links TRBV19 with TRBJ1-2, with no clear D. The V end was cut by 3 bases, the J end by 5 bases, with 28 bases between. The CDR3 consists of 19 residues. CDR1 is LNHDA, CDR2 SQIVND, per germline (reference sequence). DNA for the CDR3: TGTGCCAGTAGTATGATTGGCGGGGAACGCCTGAACGGTGGATATGGCTACACCTTC. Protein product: CASSMIGGERLNGGYGYTF.

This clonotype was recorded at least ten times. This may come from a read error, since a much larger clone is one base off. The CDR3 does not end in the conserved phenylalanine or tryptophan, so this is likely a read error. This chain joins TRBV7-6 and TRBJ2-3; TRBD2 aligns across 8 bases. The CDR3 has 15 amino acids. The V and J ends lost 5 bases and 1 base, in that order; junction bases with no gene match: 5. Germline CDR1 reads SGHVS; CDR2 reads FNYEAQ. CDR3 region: CASSPRAGGTDTQYL. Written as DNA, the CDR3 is TGTGCCAGCAGCCCACGAGCGGGAGGCACAGATACGCAGTATCTT.

CDR3 protein: CASSAEGGSHTQYF. The DNA for the CDR3 is TGCGCCAGCAGCGCCGAGGGGGGCAGTCACACCCAGTACTTC. This rearrangement joins TRBV5-1 to TRBJ2-5; either TRBD1 or TRBD2 may fit D (6 bases each). The CDR3 has 14 residues. V lost 4 bases, J lost 8 bases, and 18 bases lay in between. The germline gives CDR1 SGHRS, CDR2 YFSETQ. Complete variable domain (other parts from reference TRBV5-1 and TRBJ2-5): KAGVTQTPRYLIKTRGQQVTLSCSPISGHRSVSWYQQTPGQGLQFLFEYFSETQRNKGNFPGRFSGRQFSNSRSEMNVSTLELGDSALYLCASSAEGGSHTQYFGPGTRLLVL.

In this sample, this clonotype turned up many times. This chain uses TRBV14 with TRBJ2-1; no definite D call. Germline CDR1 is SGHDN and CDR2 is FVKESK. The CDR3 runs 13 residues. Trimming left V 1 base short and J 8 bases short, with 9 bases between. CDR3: CASSQVNSHEQFF. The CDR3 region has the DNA TGTGCCAGCAGCCAAGTAAACAGCCATGAGCAGTTCTTC. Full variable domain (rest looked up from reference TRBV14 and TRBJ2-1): EAGVTQFPSHSVIEKGQTVTLRCDPISGHDNLYWYRRVMGKEIKFLLHFVKESKQDESGMPNNRFLAERTGGTYSTLKVQPAELEDSGVYFCASSQVNSHEQFFGPGTRLTVL.